This TCR beta chain was retrieved from a study of CD8 T cells in Susac syndrome (dated 2019 in TCRdb). About the investigation overall: Of the Susac syndrome patients who were sequenced, 5 or 6 had clinically active disease and about eight were in clinical remission. Susac syndrome patients were therapy-naive, on corticosteroids (some also receiving IVIg), or on IVIg alone at blood withdrawal. Whether CD8+ T cell activation and differentiation in Susac syndrome was antigen driven was tested using repertoire sequencing. General conclusions and limits of the study: In patients with Susac syndrome, the CD4+ T cell repertoire showed no detectable clonal expansion. The number of individuals in the TCR sequencing and HLA analysis was acknowledged as relatively small.

As regards this clonotype: The target of this receptor is not known. Base qualities are not recorded, but no much larger clone differs from it by a single base.

Taken from cysteine to phenylalanine, the CDR3 has 14 residues. Only the CDR3 DNA stays, 42 bases, in frame from base 1. The junction carries 15 bases between V and J, which are trimmed by 7 bases and 5 bases respectively. RNA was extracted using the RNeasy kit, and roughly 0.5 to 1 ug of the RNA was reverse transcribed with random hexamers. The immunoSEQ multiplex PCR assay, covering 54 Vbeta and 13 Jbeta segments, was used to amplify TCR beta CDR3 regions. PCR amplification bias was corrected by using a synthetic template baseline for primer optimization and computational correction. Under the source paper's analysis protocol: Only productive sequences were kept, with reads annotated to V, D and J genes according to IMGT and analyzed in immunoSEQ Analyzer. To calculate clonality, Shannon entropy was normalized by log2 of the number of productive unique sequences and then subtracted from one. For each patient and control, public and private clones were evaluated within the 100 most prevalent clones. Susac-specific clones were defined as absent from healthy and MS cohorts, some 1,000 published viral clones and other ImmuneACCESS disease sequences. TCRdb trimmed public reads at Q25 via fastp, called clones via MiXCR and kept in-frame beta chains. Duplicate CDR3 protein sequences are folded into a single record with the most common DNA and genes. It is TCRdb's table, rather than the study itself, that gives the V and J calls and clone size. The sample table records roughly 190,000 distinct CDR3 sequences; 90% to 97% of these occur just once. The ten most abundant clones make up 0.075% to 0.1% of the sample.

High-throughput TCR beta sequencing profiled peripheral blood CD8+ and CD4+ T cells from healthy donors, Susac syndrome patients and multiple sclerosis patients. The Susac syndrome patients fulfilled recently defined diagnostic criteria for either definite or probable disease. Bulk CD8+ and CD4+ T cells were purified by magnetic negative isolation, while CD8+ TEMRA cells were enriched using FACS. Blood was collected in EDTA tubes and processed within 24 hours, with PBMCs isolated through density gradient centrifugation. PBMCs intended for TCR sequencing were frozen in liquid nitrogen and were later thawed in a 37 degrees C water bath. The sorted or isolated CD4+, CD8+ and CD8+ TEMRA cells had a purity of 90% or higher.

Sample: CD4+ T cells from PBMCs. The rearrangement joined TRBV12-3 or TRBV12-4 to TRBJ2-1; the D gene is perhaps TRBD1 or TRBD2, each of them matching over 5 bases. The sequence was obtained from a human donor with Susac syndrome. The CDR3 is CASKHRDPNNEQFF. The DNA is as follows: TGTGCCAGCAAACACCGGGACCCCAACAATGAGCAGTTCTTC.